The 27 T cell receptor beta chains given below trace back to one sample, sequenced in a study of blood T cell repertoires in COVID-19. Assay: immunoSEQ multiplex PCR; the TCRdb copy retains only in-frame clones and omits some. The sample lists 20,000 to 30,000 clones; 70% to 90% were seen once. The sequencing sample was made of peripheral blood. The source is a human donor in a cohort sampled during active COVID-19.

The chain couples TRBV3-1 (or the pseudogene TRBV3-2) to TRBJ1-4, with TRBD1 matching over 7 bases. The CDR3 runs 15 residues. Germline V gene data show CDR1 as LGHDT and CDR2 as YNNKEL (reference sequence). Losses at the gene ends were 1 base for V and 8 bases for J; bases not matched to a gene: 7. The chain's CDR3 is CASSQGQGVSEKLFF. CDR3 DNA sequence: TGTGCCAGCAGCCAAGGACAGGGCGTAAGCGAAAAACTGTTTTTT.

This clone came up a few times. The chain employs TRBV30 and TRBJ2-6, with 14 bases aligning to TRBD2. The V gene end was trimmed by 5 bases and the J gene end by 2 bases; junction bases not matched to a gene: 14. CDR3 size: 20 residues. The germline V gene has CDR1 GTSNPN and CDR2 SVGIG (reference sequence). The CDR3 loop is CAWDRTSGGLGSAGANVLTF. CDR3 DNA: TGTGCCTGGGATAGGACTAGCGGGGGGCTAGGGTCCGCTGGGGCCAACGTCCTGACTTTC.

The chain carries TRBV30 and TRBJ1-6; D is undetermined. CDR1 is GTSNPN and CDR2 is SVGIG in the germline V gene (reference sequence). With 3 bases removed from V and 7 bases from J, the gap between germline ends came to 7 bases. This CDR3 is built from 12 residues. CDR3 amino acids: CAWRRLNSPLHF. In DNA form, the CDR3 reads TGTGCCTGGAGGCGGCTGAATTCACCCCTCCACTTT.

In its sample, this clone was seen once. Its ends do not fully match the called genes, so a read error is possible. The CDR3, as DNA: TGTGCCAGCGGCTTTGGGGGGAGTACGCAGTATTTT. It yields the protein CASGFGGSTQYF. The rearrangement uses TRBV7-9 and TRBJ2-3, with D possibly matching TRBD2 (6 bases). CDR3 length: 12 residues. Germline V gene sequence: CDR1 SEHNR, CDR2 FQNEAQ (reference sequence).

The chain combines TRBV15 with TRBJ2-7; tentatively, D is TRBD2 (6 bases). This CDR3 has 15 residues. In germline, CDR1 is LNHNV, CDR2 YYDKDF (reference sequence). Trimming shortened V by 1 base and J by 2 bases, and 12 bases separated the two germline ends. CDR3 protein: CATSRGRRGTYEQYF. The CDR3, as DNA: TGTGCCACCAGCAGAGGCCGACGGGGGACCTACGAGCAGTACTTC. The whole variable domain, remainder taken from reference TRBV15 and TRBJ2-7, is DAMVIQNPRYQVTQFGKPVTLSCSQTLNHNVMYWYQQKSSQAPKLLFHYYDKDFNNEADTPDNFQSRRPNTSFCFLDIRSPGLGDTAMYLCATSRGRRGTYEQYFGPGTRLTVT.

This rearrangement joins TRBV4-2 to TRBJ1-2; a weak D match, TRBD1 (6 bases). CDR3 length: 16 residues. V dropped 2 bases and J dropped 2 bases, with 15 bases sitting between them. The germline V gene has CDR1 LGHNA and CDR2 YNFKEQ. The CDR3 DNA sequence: TGTGCCAGCAGCCAAAGCCGGGCAGGGGTAAACTATGGCTACACCTTC. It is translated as CASSQSRAGVNYGYTF.

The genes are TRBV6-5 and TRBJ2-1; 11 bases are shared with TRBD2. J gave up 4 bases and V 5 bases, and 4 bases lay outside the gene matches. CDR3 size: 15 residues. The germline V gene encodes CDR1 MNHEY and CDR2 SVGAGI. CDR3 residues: CASSLAGGLYNEQFF. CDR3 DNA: TGTGCCAGCAGTCTAGCGGGGGGACTATACAATGAGCAGTTCTTC.

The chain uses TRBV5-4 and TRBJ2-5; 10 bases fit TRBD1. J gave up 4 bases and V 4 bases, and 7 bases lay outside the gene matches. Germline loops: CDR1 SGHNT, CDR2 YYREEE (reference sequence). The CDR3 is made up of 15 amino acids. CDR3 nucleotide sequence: TGTGCCAGCAGCCCCCGGGACAGGGGACGAGAGACCCAGTACTTC. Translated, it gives CASSPRDRGRETQYF.

The CDR3 DNA sequence: TGTGCCAGCAGTCCTTCTTACGAGCAGTACTTC. This translates into CASSPSYEQYF. V usage is TRBV2 and J usage is TRBJ2-7; D remains unclear. V was pared by 5 bases and J by 4 bases, with 6 bases between. CDR1 is SNHLY, CDR2 FYNNEI, per germline. The CDR3 spans 11 residues.

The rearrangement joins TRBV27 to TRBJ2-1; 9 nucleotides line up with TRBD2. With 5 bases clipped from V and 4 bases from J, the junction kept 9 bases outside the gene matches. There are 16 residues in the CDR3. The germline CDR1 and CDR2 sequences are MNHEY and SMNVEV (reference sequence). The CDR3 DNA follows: TGTGCCAGCAGTCCAGTAGCGGGGGCGACATACAATGAGCAGTTCTTC. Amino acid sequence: CASSPVAGATYNEQFF.

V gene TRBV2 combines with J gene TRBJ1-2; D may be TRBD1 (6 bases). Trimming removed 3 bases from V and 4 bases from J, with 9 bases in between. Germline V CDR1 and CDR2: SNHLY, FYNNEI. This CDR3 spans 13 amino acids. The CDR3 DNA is TGTGCCAGCAGTGAGGGCAGGGGCTATGGCTACACCTTC. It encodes CASSEGRGYGYTF.

This chain's CDR3 is CASSPDRLTYNEQFF. CDR3 sequence (DNA): TGTGCCAGCAGCCCGGACAGGCTAACGTACAATGAGCAGTTCTTC. The chain employs TRBV11-1 and TRBJ2-1; 7 bases line up with TRBD1. CDR1 and CDR2 (germline): SGHAT, FQDESV (reference sequence). V lost 5 bases and J lost 4; bases outside the gene matches: 8. This CDR3 is built from 15 residues.

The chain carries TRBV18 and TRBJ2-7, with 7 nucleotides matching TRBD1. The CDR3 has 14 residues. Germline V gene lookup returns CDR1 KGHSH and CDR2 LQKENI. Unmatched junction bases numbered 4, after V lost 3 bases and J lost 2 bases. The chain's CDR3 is CASSPQTGTYEQYF. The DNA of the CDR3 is TGTGCCAGCTCACCTCAGACAGGGACCTACGAGCAGTACTTC. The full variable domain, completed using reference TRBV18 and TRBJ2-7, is NAGVMQNPRHLVRRRGQEARLRCSPMKGHSHVYWYRQLPEEGLKFMVYLQKENIIDESGMPKERFSAEFPKEGPSILRIQQVVRGDSAAYFCASSPQTGTYEQYFGPGTRLTVT.

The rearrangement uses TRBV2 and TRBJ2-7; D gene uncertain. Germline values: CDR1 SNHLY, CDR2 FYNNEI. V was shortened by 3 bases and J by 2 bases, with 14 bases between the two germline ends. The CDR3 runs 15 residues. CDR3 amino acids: CASSELQSLTYEQYF. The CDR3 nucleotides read TGTGCCAGCAGTGAGTTACAGAGCCTCACCTACGAGCAGTACTTC. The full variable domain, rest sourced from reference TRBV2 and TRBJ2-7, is EPEVTQTPSHQVTQMGQEVILRCVPISNHLYFYWYRQILGQKVEFLVSFYNNEISEKSEIFDDQFSVERPDGSNFTLKIRSTKLEDSAMYFCASSELQSLTYEQYFGPGTRLTVT.

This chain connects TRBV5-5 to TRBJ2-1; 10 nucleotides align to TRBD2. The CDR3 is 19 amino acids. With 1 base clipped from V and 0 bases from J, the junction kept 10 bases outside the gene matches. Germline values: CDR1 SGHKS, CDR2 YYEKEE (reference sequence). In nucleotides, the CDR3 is TGTGCCAGCAGCTTGAGAACTAGCGGGGAGAGGGCCTCCTACAATGAGCAGTTCTTC. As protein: CASSLRTSGERASYNEQFF.

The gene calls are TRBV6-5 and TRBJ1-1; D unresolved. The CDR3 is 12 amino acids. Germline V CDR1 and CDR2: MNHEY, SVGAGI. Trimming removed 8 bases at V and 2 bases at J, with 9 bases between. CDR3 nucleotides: TGTGCCAGCGAGGAGGCAAACACTGAAGCTTTCTTT. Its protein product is CASEEANTEAFF.

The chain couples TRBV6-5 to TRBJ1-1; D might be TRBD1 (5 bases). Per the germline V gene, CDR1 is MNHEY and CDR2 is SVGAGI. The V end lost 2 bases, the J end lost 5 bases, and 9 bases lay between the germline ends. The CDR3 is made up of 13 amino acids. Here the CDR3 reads CASSYGKGTEAFF. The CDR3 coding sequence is TGTGCCAGCAGTTACGGTAAGGGGACTGAAGCTTTCTTT.

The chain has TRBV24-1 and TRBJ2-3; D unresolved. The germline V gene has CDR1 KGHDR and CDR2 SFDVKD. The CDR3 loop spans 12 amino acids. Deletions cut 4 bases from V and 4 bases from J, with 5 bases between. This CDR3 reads CATSERADTQYF. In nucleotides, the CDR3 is TGTGCCACCAGTGAGCGTGCAGATACGCAGTATTTT.

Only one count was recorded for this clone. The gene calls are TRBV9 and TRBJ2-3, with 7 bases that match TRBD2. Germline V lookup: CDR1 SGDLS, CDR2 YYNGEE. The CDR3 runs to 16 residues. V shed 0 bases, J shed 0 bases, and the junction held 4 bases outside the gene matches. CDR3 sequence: CASSVVNGGSTDTQYF. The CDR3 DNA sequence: TGTGCCAGCAGCGTAGTTAACGGGGGGAGCACAGATACGCAGTATTTT.

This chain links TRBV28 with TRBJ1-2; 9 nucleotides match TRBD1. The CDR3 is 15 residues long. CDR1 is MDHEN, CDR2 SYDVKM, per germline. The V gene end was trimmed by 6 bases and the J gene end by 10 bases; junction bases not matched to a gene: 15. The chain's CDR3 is CASRPYGTGSLDYTF. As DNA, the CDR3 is TGTGCCAGCAGACCCTACGGGACAGGGTCTCTGGACTACACCTTC.

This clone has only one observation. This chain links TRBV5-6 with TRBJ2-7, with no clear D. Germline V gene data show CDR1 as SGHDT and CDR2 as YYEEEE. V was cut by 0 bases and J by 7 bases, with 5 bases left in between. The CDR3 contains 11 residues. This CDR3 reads CASSLAREQYF. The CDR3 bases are TGTGCCAGCAGCTTGGCCCGGGAGCAGTACTTC.

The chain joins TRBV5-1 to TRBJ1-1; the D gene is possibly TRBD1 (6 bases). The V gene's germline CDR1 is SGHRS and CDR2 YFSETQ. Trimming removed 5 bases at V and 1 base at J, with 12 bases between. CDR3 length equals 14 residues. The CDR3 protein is CASRSGGPNTEAFF. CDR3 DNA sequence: TGCGCCAGCAGGTCGGGGGGGCCGAACACTGAAGCTTTCTTT.

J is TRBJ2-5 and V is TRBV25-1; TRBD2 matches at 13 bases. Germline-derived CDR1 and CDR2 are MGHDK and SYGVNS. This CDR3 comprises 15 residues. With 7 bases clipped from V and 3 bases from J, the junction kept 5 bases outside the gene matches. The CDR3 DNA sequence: TGTGCCAGCACCGGGACTAGCGGGGAGAAAGAGACCCAGTACTTC. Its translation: CASTGTSGEKETQYF.

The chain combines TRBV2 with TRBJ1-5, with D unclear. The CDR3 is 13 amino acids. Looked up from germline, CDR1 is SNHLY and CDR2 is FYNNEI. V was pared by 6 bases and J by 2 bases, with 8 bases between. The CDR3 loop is CASRDTRNQPQHF. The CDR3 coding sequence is TGTGCCAGCAGAGATACTCGCAATCAGCCCCAGCATTTT.

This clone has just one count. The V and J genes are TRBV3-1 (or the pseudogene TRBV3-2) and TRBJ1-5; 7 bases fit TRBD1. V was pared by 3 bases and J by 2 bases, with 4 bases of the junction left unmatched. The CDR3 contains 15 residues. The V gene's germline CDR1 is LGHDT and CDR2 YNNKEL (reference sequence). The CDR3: CASSHGGGGNQPQHF. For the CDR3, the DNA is TGTGCCAGCAGCCACGGAGGGGGCGGCAATCAGCCCCAGCATTTT.

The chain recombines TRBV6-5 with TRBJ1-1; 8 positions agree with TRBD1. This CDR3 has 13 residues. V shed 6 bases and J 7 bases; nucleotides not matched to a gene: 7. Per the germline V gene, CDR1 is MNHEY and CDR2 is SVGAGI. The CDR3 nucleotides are TGTGCCAGCAGCAGATCTGGACAGGGTGAAGCTTTCTTT. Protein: CASSRSGQGEAFF.

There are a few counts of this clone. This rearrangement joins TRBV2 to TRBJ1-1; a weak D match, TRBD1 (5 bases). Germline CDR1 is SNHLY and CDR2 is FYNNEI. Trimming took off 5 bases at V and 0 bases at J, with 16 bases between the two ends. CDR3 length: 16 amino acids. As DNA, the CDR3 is TGTGCCAGCAGTAGACAGCCTGGGGTTGTGAACACTGAAGCTTTCTTT. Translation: CASSRQPGVVNTEAFF.